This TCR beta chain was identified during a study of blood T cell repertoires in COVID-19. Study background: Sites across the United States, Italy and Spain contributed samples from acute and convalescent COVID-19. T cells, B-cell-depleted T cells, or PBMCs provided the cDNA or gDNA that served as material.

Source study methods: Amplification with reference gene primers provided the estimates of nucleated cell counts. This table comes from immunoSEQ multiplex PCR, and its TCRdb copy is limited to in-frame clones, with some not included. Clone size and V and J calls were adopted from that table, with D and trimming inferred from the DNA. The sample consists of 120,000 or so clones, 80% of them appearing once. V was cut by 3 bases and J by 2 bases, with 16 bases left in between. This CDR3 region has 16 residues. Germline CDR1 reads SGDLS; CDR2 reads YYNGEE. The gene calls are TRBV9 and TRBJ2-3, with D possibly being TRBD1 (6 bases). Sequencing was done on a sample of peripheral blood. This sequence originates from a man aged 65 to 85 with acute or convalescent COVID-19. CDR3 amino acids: CASSASYWGHTDTQYF. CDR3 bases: TGTGCCAGCAGCGCGAGCTATTGGGGGCACACAGATACGCAGTATTTT.